A selection of T cell receptor beta chains follows, all from one sample in a study of T cells in localized non-small cell lung cancer. Produced via immunoSEQ multiplex PCR; TCRdb's table is partial and in-frame only. The top ten hold approximately 13% of the sample, which has about 72,000 clones, almost 85% seen once. The material sequenced was peripheral blood, taken before any cancer treatment. These TCRs come from a female donor of 60 years or more with stage I lung adenocarcinoma. The CDR3 runs from the conserved cysteine through the conserved F or W. Some rows have no size entry. The others give once, few or many, or a class for an expanded clone.

once	TRBV7-9	TRBJ2-7	CASQRGQGAYEQYF
.	TRBV27	TRBJ2-1	CASSFQGNSYNEQFF
.	TRBV6-5	TRBJ2-7	CASSQDRTYSYEQYF
.	TRBV6-1	TRBJ2-1	CASSEALRRDNEQFF
.	TRBV19	TRBJ1-5	CASSPPSGTDHQPQHF
.	TRBV6-5	TRBJ2-7	CASSLRDEQYF
.	TRBV2	TRBJ1-4	CASSEIQREWLFF
.	TRBV5-3	TRBJ2-1	CARSVTGELDNEQFF
few	TRBV7-3	TRBJ2-7	CASSLGGTGGSNEQYF
.	TRBV7-8	TRBJ2-1	CASSLTSGAGGEQFF
once	TRBV6-1	TRBJ1-1	CASSVTTGGYTEAFF
few	TRBV19	TRBJ2-4	CASRISWTSGRAGRAKNIQYF
.	TRBV21-1	TRBJ2-1	CASSKEPGRREQFF
.	TRBV25-1	TRBJ2-1	CASSEWRGDSYNEQFF
.	TRBV18	TRBJ1-1	CASSPGTTGESAFF
.	TRBV6-5	TRBJ1-1	CASKTGVGEAFF
.	TRBV5-4	TRBJ2-7	CASSPSSGRHYEQYF
few	TRBV5-1	TRBJ2-7	CASSSTGPRVQYF
.	TRBV6-5	TRBJ2-7	CASTTGGASYEQYF
.	TRBV25-1	TRBJ2-1	CASSENYEGNEQFF
.	TRBV5-4	TRBJ2-3	CASSLNGGGRTDTQYF
.	TRBV11-2	TRBJ1-1	CASSFIQSRLLAFF
.	TRBV13	TRBJ2-7	CASSFGDRGYEQYF
.	TRBV29-1	TRBJ1-4	CSAGYNEKLFF
.	TRBV6-4	TRBJ2-2	CASSEGVLAGVGELFF
.	TRBV5-1	TRBJ2-5	CASRGTGASQETQYF
.	TRBV6-1	TRBJ2-7	CASSEPPTRQGRLAQQYF
.	TRBV10-3	TRBJ1-5	CAISDSVDSNQPQHF
.	TRBV5-4	TRBJ2-7	CASSLAAGGLNEQYF